This T cell receptor beta chain derives from a study of metastatic and nonmetastatic thyroid tumors. Overall study: For malignant and benign thyroid patients, tumor or nodule tissue and blood were the sources whose repertoires were compared.

This clone was found a few times. Its matching antigen is unknown. In the original workflow: The study built a papillary thyroid cancer distant-metastasis classifier from CDR3 differences across clinicopathological groups. Through MiXCR, TCRdb re-clonotyped the PCR reads. For this entry, the V and J calls and clone size follow TCRdb and not the study's own pipeline. This sample has 9,500 to 11,000 clones, with less than 35% found just once. No patient had received any treatment before thyroid surgery. The study's findings and limits: The study reportedly found significantly higher TCR beta diversity in malignant thyroid tumors than benign nodules, in blood and tumor.

The sequencing input was tumor tissue. This receptor was obtained from a female donor with papillary thyroid cancer or a benign thyroid nodule (not recorded which). Some clones in this sample may be carry-over from other donors' samples.

DNA for the CDR3: TGTGCCAGCAGCTTGCCAGGGAATGGACAGCCCCAGCATTTT. Residues: CASSLPGNGQPQHF. The V and J genes are TRBV7-8 and TRBJ1-5; weak D call: TRBD1 (5 bases). The CDR3 is 14 amino acids. The germline V and J ends were trimmed by 3 bases and 7 bases, with 13 bases remaining between them. Germline lookup yields CDR1 SGHVS and CDR2 FQNEAQ.